This TCR beta chain was recovered during a study of CD8 T cells in Susac syndrome. With random hexamers, roughly 0.45 to 1 ug RNA was reverse transcribed. A single record per CDR3 protein comes from TCRdb applying MiXCR to the immunoSEQ multiplex PCR reads. Of approximately 190,000 distinct CDR3 sequences listed, 85% to 95% are singletons. The CDR3 sequence is 16 residues long. V lost 0 bases to trimming and J lost 2 bases, with 12 bases between them. Looked up from germline, CDR1 is LNHNV and CDR2 is YYDKDF (reference sequence). FACS enriched CD8+ TEMRA cells, while bulk CD8+ and CD4+ were negatively isolated.

Sequenced: CD8+ T cells from PBMCs. The chain recombines TRBV15 with TRBJ2-3, with D perhaps assigned TRBD1 or TRBD2 (5 bases each). The source of this sequence is a human donor with Susac syndrome. CDR3 residues: CATSREPGPSTDTQYF. CDR3 coding DNA: TGTGCCACCAGCAGAGAACCGGGACCCTCCACAGATACGCAGTATTTT.